A single sample gave rise to the 3 T cell receptor beta chains below, sequenced in a study of CD8+ T cells in alopecia areata. cDNA serving as the sequencing template came from extracted, reverse transcribed RNA. The data were produced by immunoSEQ multiplex PCR, yet TCRdb's version contains in-frame clones alone and is incomplete. This sample has 50,000 to 70,000 clones, with 44% found just once. The sample comprised NKG2D-low CD8+ T cells sorted from blood. Receptors were obtained from a human donor with alopecia areata.

The V and J genes are TRBV5-1 and TRBJ2-7, with 9 nucleotides matching TRBD1. The CDR3 contains 15 residues. Germline-derived CDR1 and CDR2 are SGHRS and YFSETQ. Germline trimming cut 2 bases from V and 5 bases from J; bases unmatched to any gene: 8. In nucleotides, the CDR3 is TGCGCCAGCAGCTTCCCGGGACAGGGAGTCCACGAGCAGTACTTC. Protein sequence: CASSFPGQGVHEQYF.

This clone appeared once. The rearrangement joins TRBV4-1 to TRBJ2-5, with 8 bases aligning to TRBD1. Trimming at V came to 8 bases and at J to 5 bases, leaving 7 bases not matched to a gene. The V gene's germline CDR1 is MGHRA and CDR2 YSYEKL. CDR3 length: 13 amino acids. The CDR3 bases are TGCGCCAGCCGCTCAGGGGGCGTGGAGACCCAGTACTTC. Its protein is CASRSGGVETQYF.

This clone was observed a handful of times. V is TRBV29-1 and J is TRBJ2-1, with unresolved D. CDR3 length: 13 amino acids. Between the trimmed V and J ends, which lost 2 bases and 6 bases, there was a span of 11 bases. Germline CDR1 reads SQVTM; CDR2 reads ANQGSEA. Here the CDR3 DNA reads TGCAGCGTTGAATCGTTAATTGGCAATGAGCAGTTCTTC. This encodes CSVESLIGNEQFF.